The 3 T cell receptor beta chains below come from one sample, sequenced in a study of blood T cell repertoires in COVID-19. Assay used: immunoSEQ multiplex PCR; TCRdb lists only in-frame clones, some missing. The sample yields around 100,000 clones, roughly 88% seen once. The sequenced sample consisted of peripheral blood. All receptors come from a woman aged 70-85 years who had recovered from COVID-19.

The chain has TRBV19 and TRBJ1-1, with no clear D. Germline V gives CDR1 LNHDA, CDR2 SQIVND (reference sequence). The V end lost 3 bases, the J end lost 0 bases, and 8 bases lay between the germline ends. This CDR3 has 14 residues. CDR3 protein: CASSMRPLNTEAFF. The CDR3 nucleotides read TGTGCCAGTAGTATGAGGCCGCTGAACACTGAAGCTTTCTTT.

The V call is TRBV2, the J call TRBJ1-1; D is possibly TRBD1 (6 bases). Germline V lookup: CDR1 SNHLY, CDR2 FYNNEI. Trimming removed 4 bases from V and 5 bases from J, with 11 bases in between. This CDR3 spans 13 amino acids. The CDR3 sequence is CASSVEGGTEAFF. DNA of the CDR3: TGTGCCAGCAGTGTGGAAGGGGGAACTGAAGCTTTCTTT.

The rearrangement joins TRBV28 to TRBJ2-3, with TRBD2 identical over 8 bases. Germline CDR1 MDHEN, CDR2 SYDVKM. This CDR3 has 16 amino acids. The V and J ends lost 6 bases and 0 bases, in that order; junction bases with no gene match: 8. The CDR3 region is CASSAAGGGSTDTQYF. CDR3 DNA sequence: TGTGCCAGCAGCGCCGCGGGGGGCGGGAGCACAGATACGCAGTATTTT.